This T cell receptor (beta chain) was observed in a study of T cell responses to AZD1222 COVID-19 vaccine. Whole-study findings and limits: Spike-specific TCR breadth and depth grew following two AZD1222 doses. There were repertoire samples only from the period after the peak T cell response. Researchers report vaccine-associated CD4 TCRs spanning spike, with dominance at 160-218 and 743-854.

Comment on this clone: Its specificity is not known.

Produced via immunoSEQ multiplex PCR; TCRdb's table is partial and in-frame only. Among over 50,000 clones listed, around 82% were seen once. The CDR3 spans 14 residues. V lost 0 bases and J lost 0, with 4 bases in between. Germline CDR1 and CDR2: MNHEY and SVGAGI. This specimen was peripheral blood, taken 28 days after the second AZD1222 dose. This sequence originates from an adult who received the AZD1222 COVID-19 vaccine. This chain uses TRBV6-5 with TRBJ2-3; D uncertain. CDR3 sequence (DNA): TGTGCCAGCAGTTACTCCGGCAGCACAGATACGCAGTATTTT. Translation: CASSYSGSTDTQYF.